This passage covers 30 T cell receptor beta chains from one sample sequenced in a study of CD8+CD57+ T cells in acquired aplastic anemia. Sequencing was done on patients that had shown CD8+CD57+ cell expansion by flow cytometry. The study profiled TCR beta VDJ and CDR3 using genomic DNA as template. Each CDR3 protein gets one entry after TCRdb re-called the reads with MiXCR. This table holds roughly 500,000 distinct CDR3 sequences, approximately 32% found once. Specimen: sorted CD4+, CD8+, or CD8+CD57+ T cells (not recorded which) from PBMCs. Every receptor here comes from a human donor with aplastic anemia.

The CDR3 DNA reads as TGTGCCAGCAGTGTTCGAGGTATAGCCAAAAACATTCAGTACTTC. Translating it yields CASSVRGIAKNIQYF. This sequence joins TRBV2 and TRBJ2-4; the D is unclear. The germline gives CDR1 SNHLY, CDR2 FYNNEI. The V end lost 4 bases, the J end lost 0 bases, and 10 bases lay between the germline ends. CDR3 length: 15 amino acids. Drawing the rest from reference TRBV2 and TRBJ2-4, the complete variable domain is EPEVTQTPSHQVTQMGQEVILRCVPISNHLYFYWYRQILGQKVEFLVSFYNNEISEKSEIFDDQFSVERPDGSNFTLKIRSTKLEDSAMYFCASSVRGIAKNIQYFGAGTRLSVL.

This clonotype came up a few times. The CDR3 sequence: CASRGQGAHEQYF. In DNA form, the CDR3 reads TGTGCCAGCCGGGGACAGGGAGCCCACGAGCAGTACTTC. The genes are TRBV16 and TRBJ2-7; 9 positions match TRBD1. The length of the CDR3 is 13 residues. Germline values: CDR1 KGHSY, CDR2 FQNENV. Trimming cost V 8 bases and J 5 bases; bases outside gene matches: 7.

This clonotype occurred a few times. This chain joins TRBV27 and TRBJ1-1; D is uncertain. Trimming cost V 1 base and J 5 bases, with 5 bases left between them. This CDR3 contains 12 residues. Germline CDR1 MNHEY, CDR2 SMNVEV (reference sequence). The CDR3 loop reads CASSLYGTEAFF. CDR3 coding DNA: TGTGCCAGCAGTTTATACGGGACTGAAGCTTTCTTT.

This clonotype was seen many times. The genes are TRBV7-9 and TRBJ1-3; D gene unclear. The CDR3 has 13 amino acids. Trimming stripped 1 base from V and 11 bases from J, with 12 bases between. CDR1 SEHNR and CDR2 FQNEAQ come from the germline V gene (reference sequence). The CDR3 loop is CASSLGTAEPIYF. The DNA for the CDR3 is TGTGCCAGCAGCTTAGGAACAGCGGAGCCCATATATTTT.

This clonotype was observed a few times. The J gene is TRBJ1-5, the V gene TRBV6-1; 8 positions match TRBD1. V lost 7 bases and J lost 6; bases outside the gene matches: 8. Germline V gene lookup returns CDR1 MNHNS and CDR2 SASEGT. The CDR3 extends over 14 amino acids. The DNA for the CDR3 is TGTGCCAGCACGCCGGGACAGGTTGGTCAGCCCCAGCATTTT. Its translation is CASTPGQVGQPQHF.

This clonotype was detected many times. This chain joins TRBV29-1 and TRBJ2-3; D may be TRBD1 (5 bases). V was pared by 4 bases and J by 2 bases, with 10 bases between. Germline CDR1 is SQVTM and CDR2 is ANQGSEA. CDR3 length: 13 amino acids. Here the CDR3 DNA reads TGCAGCGTTGGACAGCTCTCCACAGATACGCAGTATTTT. Translation: CSVGQLSTDTQYF.

This clonotype was counted a few times. The chain couples TRBV10-3 to TRBJ1-6, with 9 bases lining up with TRBD1. The V segment lost 4 bases and the J segment 9 bases; nucleotides outside the gene matches: 1. The CDR3 sequence is 13 residues long. Per the germline V gene, CDR1 is ENHRY and CDR2 is SYGVKD. In DNA form, the CDR3 reads TGTGCCATCAGTGCGGACAGGGGTTCACCCCTCCACTTT. This codes for CAISADRGSPLHF.

Notes on this clonotype: A single base separates this from a much larger clone, so it may be a read error. The chain combines TRBV2 with TRBJ1-1; D uncertain. The germline gives CDR1 SNHLY, CDR2 FYNNEI. V lost 7 bases, J lost 1 base, and 7 bases lay in between. This CDR3 is 12 amino acids long. The CDR3 DNA reads TGTGCCAGCACGTGGGGGAACACTGAAGCTTTCTTT. Translation: CASTWGNTEAFF.

About this clonotype: The junction departs from germline at one end; a sequencing error may be responsible. This sequence joins TRBV15 and TRBJ2-1, with 12 bases aligning to TRBD2. Germline V gene data show CDR1 as LNHNV and CDR2 as YYDKDF (reference sequence). The CDR3 is made up of 17 amino acids. The CDR3 region is CASSGLAGGAARSEQFF. The DNA of the CDR3 is TGTGCCAGCAGCGGTCTAGCGGGAGGGGCCGCTAGGAGTGAGCAGTTCTTC. Full variable domain (outside the CDR3, taken from reference TRBV15 and TRBJ2-1): DAMVIQNPRYQVTQFGKPVTLSCSQTLNHNVMYWYQQKSSQAPKLLFHYYDKDFNNEADTPDNFQSRRPNTSFCFLDIRSPGLGDTAMYLCASSGLAGGAARSEQFFGPGTRLTVL.

This clonotype was observed a few times. This chain links TRBV7-9 with TRBJ2-7, with TRBD2 identical over 8 bases. Germline V gene sequence: CDR1 SEHNR, CDR2 FQNEAQ (reference sequence). The CDR3 totals 17 residues. V lost 5 bases, J lost 3 bases, and 15 bases stayed unmatched. The chain's CDR3 is CASSQEVGLAGIYEQYF. The CDR3 DNA is TGTGCCAGCAGCCAAGAGGTGGGCCTAGCGGGTATCTACGAGCAGTACTTC.

As for this clonotype: This may be a read error, as it is one base from a much larger clone. The gene calls are TRBV7-9 and TRBJ2-7; D call uncertain. CDR3 length: 12 amino acids. Germline CDR1 SEHNR, CDR2 FQNEAQ (reference sequence). The CDR3 region is CAGSLELTRQYF. Written as DNA, the CDR3 is TGTGCCGGCAGCTTAGAACTCACCCGGCAGTACTTC.

The sample holds a few counts of this clonotype. V usage is TRBV20-1 and J usage is TRBJ2-3; TRBD2 aligns across 15 bases. The CDR3 totals 14 residues. Losses at the gene ends were 5 bases for V and 6 bases for J; bases not matched to a gene: 3. The germline CDR1 and CDR2 sequences are DFQATT and SNEGSKA (reference sequence). DNA for the CDR3: TGCAGTGCTGGGACTAGCGGGAGGCGGGATACGCAGTATTTT. The encoded protein is CSAGTSGRRDTQYF.

This clonotype occurred a few times. The rearrangement links TRBV2 to TRBJ2-7, with a weak D call TRBD1 (6 bases). The CDR3 has 14 amino acids. The V end lost 6 bases, the J end lost 4 bases, and 16 bases lay between the germline ends. From germline, CDR1 is SNHLY and CDR2 FYNNEI. As DNA, the CDR3 is TGTGCCAGCAGCCATCTCAGCGACAGGTACGAGCAGTACTTC. This sequence encodes CASSHLSDRYEQYF.

J is TRBJ2-2 and V is TRBV20-1, with D possibly TRBD1 on 5 matching bases. The CDR3 contains 15 residues. Germline CDR1 DFQATT, CDR2 SNEGSKA (reference sequence). The V gene lost 0 bases and the J gene lost 5 bases, with 13 bases spanning the gap. The CDR3 sequence: CSARDGADQTGELFF. The CDR3 DNA is TGCAGTGCTAGAGATGGGGCGGACCAAACCGGGGAGCTGTTTTTT.

This sequence joins TRBV4-1 and TRBJ2-2; D uncertain. CDR1 MGHRA and CDR2 YSYEKL come from the germline V gene. This CDR3 is built from 12 residues. Trimming stripped 4 bases from V and 7 bases from J, with 7 bases between. The CDR3 coding sequence is TGCGCCAGCAGCCTCGTCTTCGGGGAGCTGTTTTTT. Translated: CASSLVFGELFF.

V gene TRBV10-3 combines with J gene TRBJ2-7; 10 bases are a match to TRBD1. The CDR3 consists of 14 residues. Per germline, CDR1 ENHRY and CDR2 SYGVKD. V lost 8 bases and J lost 3; bases outside the gene matches: 7. Written as DNA, the CDR3 is TGTGCCATCGGCGGGACAGGGGTTGGCTACGAGCAGTACTTC. This translates into CAIGGTGVGYEQYF.

This clonotype was counted ten times or more. The J gene is TRBJ2-7, the V gene TRBV2; D is unresolved. The CDR3 has 13 residues. Germline V CDR1 and CDR2: SNHLY, FYNNEI. Trimming cost V 5 bases and J 3 bases, with 11 bases left between them. The CDR3 is CASSPGPDYEQYF. DNA for the CDR3: TGTGCCAGCAGTCCCGGACCCGACTACGAGCAGTACTTC.

For the CDR3, the DNA is TGTGCCAGCAGCTTAAGGGCCGTGTATGGACTTAGCACAGATACGCAGTATTTT. As protein: CASSLRAVYGLSTDTQYF. The chain employs TRBV7-3 and TRBJ2-3; D perhaps matches TRBD2 (5 bases). V shed 1 base and J shed 0 bases, with 17 bases lying between them. The CDR3 totals 18 residues. Germline V gene sequence: CDR1 SGHTA, CDR2 FQGTGA.

This clonotype has ten or more counts. This rearrangement joins TRBV29-1 to TRBJ2-5; D remains unclear. Germline V CDR1 and CDR2: SQVTM, ANQGSEA. V dropped 4 bases and J dropped 2 bases, with 20 bases sitting between them. The CDR3 covers 16 residues. CDR3 DNA sequence: TGCAGCGTTGGAGGATATAGGAAAGGAACTCAAGAGACCCAGTACTTC. Residues: CSVGGYRKGTQETQYF.

This clonotype was seen ten or more times. The V and J genes are TRBV24-1 and TRBJ2-3; D perhaps matches TRBD1 (5 bases). The CDR3 extends over 12 amino acids. CDR1 and CDR2 from the germline V gene are KGHDR and SFDVKD. V shed 10 bases and J shed 6 bases, with 13 bases lying between them. This CDR3 reads CATQQGADTQYF. The CDR3 DNA follows: TGTGCCACGCAGCAAGGGGCGGATACGCAGTATTTT.

The chain has TRBV2 and TRBJ1-2; D remains unclear. CDR1 is SNHLY and CDR2 is FYNNEI in the germline V gene. CDR3 size: 14 residues. The V and J ends lost 6 bases and 4 bases respectively, with 15 bases between them. The CDR3 coding sequence is TGTGCCAGCAGCGATCGGGAAAGGAGCTATGGCTACACCTTC. It translates to CASSDRERSYGYTF.

The chain combines TRBV7-8 with TRBJ2-3, with TRBD1 identical over 9 bases. This CDR3 spans 15 amino acids. The trim removed 1 base at V and 3 bases at J, leaving 2 bases unmatched. Germline V gene lookup returns CDR1 SGHVS and CDR2 FQNEAQ. The CDR3: CASSLGGQGTDTQYF. CDR3 in DNA: TGTGCCAGCAGCTTAGGTGGACAGGGGACAGATACGCAGTATTTT.

This clonotype was observed at least ten times. The chain joins TRBV19 to TRBJ1-2; D possibly corresponds to TRBD1 (5 bases). V was shortened by 1 base and J by 8 bases, with 17 bases between the two germline ends. CDR1 and CDR2 from the germline V gene are LNHDA and SQIVND (reference sequence). CDR3 length: 15 residues. CDR3: CASSIVGPIGVGYTF. Here the CDR3 DNA reads TGTGCCAGTAGTATAGTGGGACCCATAGGGGTCGGCTACACCTTC.

This clonotype has a count of ten or more. The chain joins TRBV7-9 to TRBJ1-2; D ambiguous. This CDR3 has 13 residues. Between the trimmed V and J ends, which lost 5 bases and 2 bases, there was a span of 9 bases. CDR1 is SEHNR, CDR2 FQNEAQ, per germline (reference sequence). The CDR3 nucleotides are TGTGCCAGCAGCCCCGGGCTCAACTATGGCTACACCTTC. Encoded protein: CASSPGLNYGYTF.

This clonotype was picked up a small number of times. The chain is built from TRBV30 and TRBJ1-5; possibly TRBD1 for D (6 bases). This CDR3 contains 14 residues. V lost 5 bases and J lost 5, with 16 bases in between. Germline CDR1 GTSNPN, CDR2 SVGIG (reference sequence). The chain's CDR3 is CAWSLGGWHQPQHF. In DNA, the CDR3 is TGTGCCTGGTCTTTAGGGGGATGGCATCAGCCCCAGCATTTT.

This clonotype appeared once. The gene calls are TRBV6-1 and TRBJ2-7, with D unresolved. From germline, CDR1 is MNHNS and CDR2 SASEGT. Trimming stripped 1 base from V and 5 bases from J, with 6 bases between. The CDR3 is 12 residues long. The chain's CDR3 is CASSEGSDEQYF. Here the CDR3 DNA reads TGTGCCAGCAGTGAAGGGTCGGACGAGCAGTACTTC.

This clonotype was seen ten or more times. The genes are TRBV29-1 and TRBJ2-7, with a possible D match to TRBD1 (5 bases). CDR1 is SQVTM and CDR2 is ANQGSEA in the germline V gene. This CDR3 comprises 13 residues. V lost 6 bases to trimming and J lost 6 bases, with 18 bases between them. The CDR3 loop is CSVRRGQGSEQYF. In DNA form, the CDR3 reads TGCAGCGTCCGTCGAGGCCAGGGTAGCGAGCAGTACTTC.

Points on this clonotype: The final CDR3 position lacks the conserved phenylalanine or tryptophan, pointing to a likely read error. The DNA is omitted, as the CDR3 cannot be located on it reliably, and the CDR3 follows TCRdb's listing. The rearrangement uses TRBV10-3 and TRBJ2-6; TRBD1 is the table's D call, not checked against the DNA. Germline lookup yields CDR1 ENHRY and CDR2 SYGVKD. The CDR3 comprises 12 residues, both ends counted. The CDR3 protein is CAISESGATPDT.

The chain is built from TRBV20-1 and TRBJ2-3; no reliable D call. In germline, CDR1 is DFQATT, CDR2 SNEGSKA (reference sequence). The CDR3 length is 14 residues. V lost 0 bases to trimming and J lost 3 bases, with 10 bases between them. The CDR3 reads CSARDQRVTDTQYF. The CDR3 coding sequence is TGCAGTGCTAGAGATCAGCGCGTAACAGATACGCAGTATTTT.

This clonotype showed up just a few times. With a much larger clone just one base away, this may be a read error. The V and J genes are TRBV19 and TRBJ1-1; D is undetermined. The CDR3 runs to 12 residues. CDR1 and CDR2 from the germline V gene are LNHDA and SQIVND (reference sequence). The germline V and J ends were trimmed by 8 bases and 2 bases, with 9 bases remaining between them. CDR3 protein: CASGWPNTEAFF. Here the CDR3 DNA reads TGTGCCAGTGGTTGGCCCAACACTGAAGCTTTCTTT.